The 9 T cell receptor beta chains below come from one sample, sequenced in a study of OX40 agonist ivuxolimab in advanced cancers. The data were produced by immunoSEQ multiplex PCR, yet TCRdb's version contains in-frame clones alone and is incomplete. The sample shows about 100,000 clones, about 91% of them seen only once. Sequenced here: CD4+ or CD8+ T cells sorted from blood, sampled in a trial of the OX40 agonist ivuxolimab. The receptors here all came from an adult with an advanced solid tumor such as melanoma, head and neck, liver or kidney cancer.

The V and J genes are TRBV9 and TRBJ1-2; D gene ambiguous. CDR3 length equals 14 residues. CDR1 is SGDLS, CDR2 YYNGEE, per germline. V lost 3 bases and J 6 bases, leaving 15 bases between the germline ends. The CDR3 protein is CASSAMGWSDGYTF. CDR3 nucleotides: TGTGCCAGCAGCGCCATGGGGTGGTCCGATGGCTACACCTTC.

This chain connects TRBV7-8 to TRBJ2-7; 7 bases map to TRBD2. Germline CDR1 reads SGHVS; CDR2 reads FQNEAQ. V lost 1 base, J lost 3 bases, and 3 bases stayed unmatched. The CDR3 consists of 14 residues. The CDR3 bases are TGTGCCAGCAGCTTAGAGGCTAGCGGCTACGAGCAGTACTTC. This gives the protein CASSLEASGYEQYF.

This clone has a handful of counts. CDR3 in DNA: TGTGCCAGCAGAGAAAAGACAGGGGAAAGCAATCAGCCCCAGCATTTT. Protein sequence: CASREKTGESNQPQHF. The rearrangement joins TRBV6-1 to TRBJ1-5, with 8 nucleotides matching TRBD1. Germline CDR1 and CDR2: MNHNS and SASEGT. There are 16 residues in the CDR3. V was pared by 6 bases and J by 1 base, with 8 bases of the junction left unmatched.

This chain connects TRBV7-2 to TRBJ2-1; 7 bases agree with TRBD2. Per the germline V gene, CDR1 is SGHTA and CDR2 is FQGNSA. There are 15 residues in the CDR3. The V gene end was trimmed by 3 bases and the J gene end by 0 bases; junction bases not matched to a gene: 2. As DNA, the CDR3 is TGTGCCAGCAGCTTCCAGCGGGGCTCCTACAATGAGCAGTTCTTC. Its translation is CASSFQRGSYNEQFF. The whole variable domain, filled in from reference TRBV7-2 and TRBJ2-1, reads GAGVSQSPSNKVTEKGKDVELRCDPISGHTALYWYRQSLGQGLEFLIYFQGNSAPDKSGLPSDRFSAERTGGSVSTLTIQRTQQEDSAVYLCASSFQRGSYNEQFFGPGTRLTVL.

For this clone: One end of the junction does not line up with germline, which may come from a read error. Other DNA sequences in this specimen translate into the identical CDR3. This chain's CDR3 is CASSEDDRGNYGYTF. For the CDR3, the DNA is TGTGCCAGCAGTGAAGACGACAGGGGGAACTATGGCTACACCTTT. The chain links TRBV6-1 to TRBJ1-2, with TRBD1 identical over 9 bases. This CDR3 comprises 15 residues. Germline loops: CDR1 MNHNS, CDR2 SASEGT.

J is TRBJ2-3 and V is TRBV7-6; 10 bases map to TRBD1. The germline gives CDR1 SGHVS, CDR2 FNYEAQ. This CDR3 is built from 15 residues. V was pared by 1 base and J by 6 bases, with 4 bases of the junction left unmatched. CDR3 in DNA: TGTGCCAGCAGCTTAGAGGGACAGGGGACGGATACGCAGTATTTT. Translated, it gives CASSLEGQGTDTQYF.

A note on this clone: The sample carries other DNA sequences with the same CDR3. CDR3 sequence (DNA): TGTGCCAGCAGTCCTCGGGGACAGGGGTCCTCCTACGAGCAGTACTTC. Translation gives CASSPRGQGSSYEQYF. J is TRBJ2-7 and V is TRBV27, with 10 bases aligning to TRBD1. The CDR3 contains 16 residues. The V gene's germline CDR1 is MNHEY and CDR2 SMNVEV (reference sequence). Trimming at V came to 5 bases and at J to 0 bases, leaving 7 bases not matched to a gene.

V is TRBV7-9 and J is TRBJ2-1; 12 positions match TRBD2. Germline assignment: CDR1 SEHNR and CDR2 FQNEAQ (reference sequence). V lost 5 bases to trimming and J lost 6 bases; unmatched junction nucleotides: 5. The CDR3 has 15 residues. The CDR3 spells CASSPGLAGPNEQFF. The CDR3 nucleotides are TGTGCCAGCAGCCCTGGACTAGCGGGACCCAATGAGCAGTTCTTC.

This chain connects TRBV25-1 to TRBJ2-1, with TRBD1 identical over 8 bases. The CDR3 length is 13 residues. Germline V gene data show CDR1 as MGHDK and CDR2 as SYGVNS. After removal of 4 bases from V and 7 bases from J, the junction contained 3 bases not matched to a gene. In nucleotides, the CDR3 is TGTGCCAGCAGTGTAACAGGGGGGAATGAGCAGTTCTTC. This codes for CASSVTGGNEQFF.